The next 5 T cell receptor beta chains were all read from a single sample in a study of blood T cells in healthy people across ages. Primed by a sample-barcoded 5' primer and a J-beta primer mix, a second PCR proceeded for about 6 to 11 cycles. TCRdb analysed the 5' RACE reads with MiXCR anew, one entry per CDR3 protein. The sample holds about 1.8 million distinct CDR3 sequences; 40% to 55% are singletons and the top ten take approximately 2.1%. The specimen sequenced was blood. The source of these receptors is a woman aged 40 to 50 in good health.

V is TRBV7-9 and J is TRBJ2-5; D remains unclear. The end of the DNA aligns better with TRBJ2-7, so the J call may be wrong. The V gene's germline CDR1 is SEHNR and CDR2 FQNEAQ (reference sequence). This CDR3 comprises 13 residues. CDR3 in amino acids: CASSVMGIYEQYF. The CDR3 DNA is TGTGCCAGCAGCGTAATGGGAATCTACGAGCAGTACTTC.

CDR3 nucleotide sequence: TGTGCCAGCAGTGAAGGGTCGGGACAGCACTACGAGCAGTACTTC. This sequence encodes CASSEGSGQHYEQYF. V and J are TRBV6-1 and TRBJ2-4; 7 positions match TRBD1. The DNA end lines up better with TRBJ2-7; the J call may be wrong. CDR3 size: 15 residues. Germline values: CDR1 MNHNS, CDR2 SASEGT.

V gene TRBV4-3 combines with J gene TRBJ2-1; D possibly uses TRBD1 or TRBD2 (7 bases each). This CDR3 region has 19 residues. Germline CDR1 LGHNA, CDR2 YSLEER. Trimming removed 2 bases from V and 3 bases from J, with 23 bases in between. The CDR3 DNA follows: TGCGCCAGCAGCCAAACGATAGTGCAGGGGGGGGCGGACTACAATGAGCAGTTCTTC. Its protein is CASSQTIVQGGADYNEQFF.

The table lists this clonotype with many counts. The chain employs TRBV7-9 and TRBJ2-7; no definite D call. Trimming removed 0 bases from V and 1 base from J, with 10 bases in between. Germline V gene lookup returns CDR1 SEHNR and CDR2 FQNEAQ (reference sequence). The CDR3 is made up of 15 amino acids. The CDR3 protein is CASSLATVGSYEQYF. In DNA, the CDR3 is TGTGCCAGCAGCTTAGCGACGGTGGGGTCCTACGAGCAGTACTTC.

This chain connects TRBV20-1 to TRBJ2-1; no clear D. There are 13 residues in the CDR3. V lost 3 bases, J lost 4 bases, and 10 bases lay in between. Germline-derived CDR1 and CDR2 are DFQATT and SNEGSKA (reference sequence). The CDR3 coding sequence is TGCAGTGCTAGTAGGGCAGATTACAATGAGCAGTTCTTC. The encoded protein is CSASRADYNEQFF.